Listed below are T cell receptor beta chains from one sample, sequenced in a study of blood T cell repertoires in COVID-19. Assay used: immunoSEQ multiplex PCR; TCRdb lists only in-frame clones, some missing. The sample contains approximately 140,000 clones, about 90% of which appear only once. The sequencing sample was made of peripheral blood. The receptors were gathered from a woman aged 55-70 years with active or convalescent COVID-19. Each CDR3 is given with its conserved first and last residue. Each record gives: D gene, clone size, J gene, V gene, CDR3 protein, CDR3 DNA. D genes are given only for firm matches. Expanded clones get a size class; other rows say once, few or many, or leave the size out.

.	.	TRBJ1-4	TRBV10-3	CANEAQGTSTNEKLFF	TGTGCCAACGAAGCACAGGGAACTTCTACTAATGAAAAACTGTTTTTT
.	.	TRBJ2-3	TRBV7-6	CASSLYSDSQDQDTQYF	TGTGCCAGCAGCTTGTATAGCGACTCCCAAGATCAGGATACGCAGTATTTT
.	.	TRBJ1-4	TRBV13	CASRLQGPLGTTNEKLFF	TGTGCCAGCAGGTTACAGGGTCCTCTAGGCACAACTAATGAAAAACTGTTTTTT
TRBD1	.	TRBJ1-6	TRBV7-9	CASSGQGWDSPLHF	TGTGCCAGCAGCGGACAGGGATGGGATTCACCCCTCCACTTT
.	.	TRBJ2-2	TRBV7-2	CASSLAGGPSTGELFF	TGTGCCAGCAGCTTAGCGGGGGGGCCGAGCACCGGGGAGCTGTTTTTT
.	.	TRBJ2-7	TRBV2	CASKGQSTGYEQYF	TGTGCCAGCAAGGGCCAGTCTACGGGGTACGAGCAGTACTTC
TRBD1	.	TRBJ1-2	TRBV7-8	CASSLEQGANYGYTF	TGTGCCAGCAGCTTAGAACAGGGGGCTAACTATGGCTACACCTTC
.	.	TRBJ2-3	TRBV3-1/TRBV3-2	CASSPTGGTDTQYF	TGTGCCAGCAGCCCTACGGGGGGCACAGATACGCAGTATTTT
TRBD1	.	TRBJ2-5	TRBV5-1	CASSLTGEETQYF	TGCGCCAGCAGCTTGACAGGGGAAGAGACCCAGTACTTC
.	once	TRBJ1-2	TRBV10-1	CASSESGQGNGYTF	TGCGCCAGCAGTGAGTCGGGGCAGGGGAATGGCTACACCTTC
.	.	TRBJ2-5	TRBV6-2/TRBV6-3	CASSYSRFETQYF	TGTGCCAGCAGTTACTCGAGGTTCGAGACCCAGTACTTC
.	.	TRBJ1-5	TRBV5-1	CASSLEGASGGQPQHF	TGCGCCAGCAGCTTGGAAGGGGCCTCCGGTGGGCAGCCCCAGCATTTT
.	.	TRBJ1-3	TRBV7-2	CASSLGGLAGNTIYF	TGTGCCAGCAGCTTAGGGGGACTCGCTGGAAACACCATATATTTT
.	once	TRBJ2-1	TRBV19	CASSIVHDSNEQFF	TGTGCCAGTAGTATAGTCCACGACTCCAATGAGCAGTTCTTC
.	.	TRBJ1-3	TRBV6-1	CASSDGRGAGNTIYF	TGTGCCAGCAGTGATGGACGGGGGGCGGGAAACACCATATATTTT
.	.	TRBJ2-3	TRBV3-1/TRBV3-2	CASSQETAGDTQYF	TGTGCCAGCAGCCAAGAGACAGCAGGGGATACGCAGTATTTT
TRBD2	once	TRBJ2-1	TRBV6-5	CASTPLAGGYNEQFF	TGTGCCAGCACCCCCTTAGCGGGGGGATACAATGAGCAGTTCTTC
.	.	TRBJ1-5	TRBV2	CAVGGQGGNQPQHF	TGTGCCGTGGGGGGGCAGGGTGGCAATCAGCCCCAGCATTTT
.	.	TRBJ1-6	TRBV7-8	CASSLTVVNNSPLHF	TGTGCCAGCAGCTTAACGGTGGTTAATAATTCACCCCTCCACTTT
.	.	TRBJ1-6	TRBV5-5	CASSFSENSPLHF	TGTGCCAGCAGCTTTAGTGAGAATTCACCCCTCCACTTT
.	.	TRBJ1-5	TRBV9	CASSATAYSNQPQHF	TGTGCCAGCAGCGCGACAGCGTATAGCAATCAGCCCCAGCATTTT
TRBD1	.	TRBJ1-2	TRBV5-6	CASRDFGTGTYGYTF	TGTGCCAGCAGGGACTTCGGGACAGGGACCTATGGCTACACCTTC
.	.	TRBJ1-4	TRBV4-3	CASSPYGEKLFF	TGCGCCAGCAGCCCTTACGGTGAGAAACTGTTTTTT
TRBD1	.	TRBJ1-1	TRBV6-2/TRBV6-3	CASSLTGGDTEAFF	TGTGCCAGCAGCTTGACAGGGGGCGACACTGAAGCTTTCTTT
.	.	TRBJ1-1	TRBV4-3	CASSQQGYWAEAFF	TGCGCCAGCAGCCAACAGGGATATTGGGCTGAAGCTTTCTTT
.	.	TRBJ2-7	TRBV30	CAWSSGGSSSYEQYF	TGTGCCTGGAGCTCTGGGGGCAGTAGTTCCTACGAGCAGTACTTC
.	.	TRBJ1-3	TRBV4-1	CASSHPDQGNSGNTIYF	TGCGCCAGCAGCCACCCCGATCAGGGGAACTCTGGAAACACCATATATTTT